This entry lists 2 T cell receptor beta chains sequenced from one sample in a study of blood T cell repertoires in COVID-19. The protocol was immunoSEQ multiplex PCR, while the TCRdb copy is restricted to in-frame clones and leaves out a portion. The sample includes about 360,000 clones, 81% of them seen just once. Sequenced: peripheral blood. All receptors derive from a human donor with acute or convalescent COVID-19. The donor label of this sample is uncertain.

The chain has TRBV5-1 and TRBJ1-1; D unresolved. The length of the CDR3 is 14 residues. V shed 2 bases and J shed 2 bases, with 10 bases lying between them. Germline-derived CDR1 and CDR2 are SGHRS and YFSETQ. The chain's CDR3 is CASSLQSYNTEAFF. CDR3 nucleotide sequence: TGCGCCAGCAGCTTACAGAGTTATAACACTGAAGCTTTCTTT.

The chain links TRBV6-5 to TRBJ1-2, with 9 bases that match TRBD1. Trimming removed 6 bases from V and 4 bases from J; junction bases left unmatched: 6. Germline V CDR1 and CDR2: MNHEY, SVGAGI. The CDR3 is 14 amino acids. As DNA, the CDR3 is TGTGCCAGCAGGCGGGACAGGGCTGGCTATGGCTACACCTTC. Protein sequence: CASRRDRAGYGYTF.